The next 20 T cell receptor beta chains were all read from a single sample in a study of blood T cell repertoires in COVID-19 (dated by TCRdb to the early 2020s). Libraries were constructed by the immunoSEQ multiplex PCR assay. TCRdb's version of the immuneACCESS table is confined to in-frame rearrangements and falls short of the full clone set. An unresolved V gene accounts for under half of the shortfall where checked; the remainder is of unknown origin. Present in this sample are under 200,000 clones, 86% of which were seen just once. The ten largest clones capture approximately 7% of the sample. Sequenced input: peripheral blood. These receptor sequences come from a man aged 50-59 years with active or convalescent COVID-19.

The chain links TRBV5-1 to TRBJ2-7, with TRBD1 matching over 9 bases. CDR3 length: 16 amino acids. Germline lookup yields CDR1 SGHRS and CDR2 YFSETQ. The V segment lost 4 bases and the J segment 3 bases; nucleotides outside the gene matches: 11. The CDR3 protein is CASSDTTGGGIYEQYF. The CDR3 DNA sequence: TGCGCCAGCAGCGACACCACAGGGGGCGGCATCTACGAGCAGTACTTC.

The chain links TRBV2 to TRBJ2-1; 12 bases are a match to TRBD2. Trimming cost V 4 bases and J 4 bases; bases outside gene matches: 5. The CDR3 covers 16 residues. Germline V gene data show CDR1 as SNHLY and CDR2 as FYNNEI. The CDR3 DNA follows: TGTGCCAGCAGTGGCTCTAGCGGGGGGGCTTACAATGAGCAGTTCTTC. Translated, it gives CASSGSSGGAYNEQFF. Full variable domain (missing parts from reference TRBV2 and TRBJ2-1): EPEVTQTPSHQVTQMGQEVILRCVPISNHLYFYWYRQILGQKVEFLVSFYNNEISEKSEIFDDQFSVERPDGSNFTLKIRSTKLEDSAMYFCASSGSSGGAYNEQFFGPGTRLTVL.

The V call is TRBV7-9, the J call TRBJ2-3; 7 bases align to TRBD1. Germline values: CDR1 SEHNR, CDR2 FQNEAQ (reference sequence). V lost 7 bases to trimming and J lost 3 bases; unmatched junction nucleotides: 10. This CDR3 is 15 amino acids long. In DNA form, the CDR3 reads TGTGCCAGCACCCTCCGCAGACAGGGAACAGATACGCAGTATTTT. Protein: CASTLRRQGTDTQYF. The variable domain in full, with the rest retrieved from reference TRBV7-9 and TRBJ2-3, is DTGVSQNPRHKITKRGQNVTFRCDPISEHNRLYWYRQTLGQGPEFLTYFQNEAQLEKSRLLSDRFSAERPKGSFSTLEIQRTEQGDSAMYLCASTLRRQGTDTQYFGPGTRLTVL.

This clone came up once. The V and J genes are TRBV6-5 and TRBJ1-1, with D possibly TRBD1 on 5 matching bases. The CDR3 has 14 amino acids. V lost 6 bases and J lost 4, with 15 bases in between. Per germline, CDR1 MNHEY and CDR2 SVGAGI. The CDR3 DNA reads as TGTGCCAGCAGACCCAGACAGAGGTCCACTGAAGCTTTCTTT. Its translation is CASRPRQRSTEAFF.

The genes are TRBV7-3 and TRBJ2-3; TRBD2 aligns across 11 bases. Germline CDR1 reads SGHTA; CDR2 reads FQGTGA. Unmatched junction bases numbered 4, after V lost 3 bases and J lost 2 bases. This CDR3 is built from 16 residues. CDR3 nucleotide sequence: TGTGCCAGCAGCTTGCTAGCGGGGGGCGTCACAGATACGCAGTATTTT. Translated: CASSLLAGGVTDTQYF.

This chain links TRBV29-1 with TRBJ2-3; TRBD2 aligns across 7 bases. The CDR3 consists of 15 residues. V shed 7 bases, J shed 4 bases, and the junction held 14 bases outside the gene matches. Germline V lookup: CDR1 SQVTM, CDR2 ANQGSEA. This CDR3 is CSAGVVWDYSDTQYF. The CDR3, as DNA: TGCAGCGCGGGTGTGGTTTGGGACTACTCAGATACGCAGTATTTT.

This chain links TRBV7-6 with TRBJ2-1, with 11 bases that match TRBD2. The CDR3 totals 15 residues. V lost 4 bases, J lost 5 bases, and 4 bases stayed unmatched. Looked up from germline, CDR1 is SGHVS and CDR2 is FNYEAQ. CDR3 region: CASSSLAGVDNEQFF. CDR3 DNA sequence: TGTGCCAGCAGCTCACTAGCGGGAGTTGACAATGAGCAGTTCTTC.

This chain links TRBV7-2 with TRBJ2-2, with 7 bases lining up with TRBD2. Trimming at V came to 0 bases and at J to 5 bases, leaving 3 bases not matched to a gene. CDR3 length: 15 amino acids. From germline, CDR1 is SGHTA and CDR2 FQGNSA. CDR3 in DNA: TGTGCCAGCAGCTTAGCCGGGGGGTGGACCGGGGAGCTGTTTTTT. This translates into CASSLAGGWTGELFF.

This clone was observed a handful of times. V usage is TRBV21-1 and J usage is TRBJ2-3; the table's D gene call, TRBD2, was not cross checked with the DNA. TRBV21-1 is assigned pseudogene status. The CDR3 spans 18 residues. The CDR3 here is CASSNWGGLADSTDTQYF. In nucleotides, the CDR3 is TGTGCCAGCAGCAATTGGGGTGGGCTAGCGGATAGCACAGATACGCAGTATTTT.

The chain recombines TRBV20-1 with TRBJ2-7; TRBD1 might be the D (5 bases). Trimming took off 5 bases at V and 6 bases at J, with 11 bases between the two ends. CDR3 size: 11 residues. The germline gives CDR1 DFQATT, CDR2 SNEGSKA (reference sequence). The CDR3 sequence: CSARRVGEQYF. In nucleotides, the CDR3 is TGCAGTGCTCGCAGGGTGGGCGAGCAGTACTTC.

The J gene is TRBJ1-2, the V gene TRBV5-1; 7 bases map to TRBD1. This CDR3 is 15 amino acids long. Germline CDR1 is SGHRS and CDR2 is YFSETQ. The trim removed 6 bases at V and 8 bases at J, leaving 16 bases unmatched. Here the CDR3 reads CASNTGGGTPAGYTF. For the CDR3, the DNA is TGCGCCAGCAACACAGGAGGGGGCACCCCAGCGGGCTACACCTTC.

The J gene is TRBJ1-4, the V gene TRBV28; no firm D call. Trimming pared 0 bases from V and 3 bases from J, leaving 5 bases between. CDR3 length: 14 residues. Germline V gives CDR1 MDHEN, CDR2 SYDVKM. CDR3 protein: CASSLWASNEKLFF. Here the CDR3 DNA reads TGTGCCAGCAGTTTATGGGCTTCTAATGAAAAACTGTTTTTT.

The V gene is TRBV6-5, the J gene TRBJ1-4; 9 nucleotides align to TRBD1. The trim removed 2 bases at V and 10 bases at J, leaving 11 bases unmatched. Germline assignment: CDR1 MNHEY and CDR2 SVGAGI. There are 16 residues in the CDR3. In DNA, the CDR3 is TGTGCCAGCAGTTACAGGGGGGGGACAGGGAGCGGAAAACTGTTTTTT. This translates into CASSYRGGTGSGKLFF.

The chain links TRBV4-3 to TRBJ2-3, with no clear D. CDR3 length: 16 residues. Germline lookup yields CDR1 LGHNA and CDR2 YSLEER. Trimming shortened V by 0 bases and J by 4 bases, and 14 bases separated the two germline ends. The CDR3 reads CASSQEVPNSADTQYF. The CDR3 bases are TGCGCCAGCAGCCAAGAAGTGCCCAACTCCGCAGATACGCAGTATTTT.

This clone appeared once. The V gene is TRBV18, the J gene TRBJ2-5, with 8 bases that match TRBD2. With 5 bases clipped from V and 6 bases from J, the junction kept 8 bases outside the gene matches. Per germline, CDR1 KGHSH and CDR2 LQKENI. The CDR3 is made up of 14 amino acids. The CDR3 DNA reads TGTGCCAGCTCATTGGGCGGCGGGGGGAAGACCCAGTACTTC. Translating gives CASSLGGGGKTQYF. The entire variable domain, with the rest obtained from reference TRBV18 and TRBJ2-5, is as follows: NAGVMQNPRHLVRRRGQEARLRCSPMKGHSHVYWYRQLPEEGLKFMVYLQKENIIDESGMPKERFSAEFPKEGPSILRIQQVVRGDSAAYFCASSLGGGGKTQYFGPGTRLLVL.

This clone turned up a few times. The V and J genes are TRBV27 and TRBJ2-3; no definite D call. V was trimmed by 6 bases and J by 12 bases, leaving 19 bases between them. Germline CDR1 and CDR2: MNHEY and SMNVEV (reference sequence). The length of the CDR3 is 13 residues. The CDR3 nucleotides read TGTGCCAGCAGCCGAACCAGCGCCATCGGCCAGTATTTT. Its translation: CASSRTSAIGQYF.

The rearrangement links TRBV5-1 to TRBJ1-6; a weak D match, TRBD1 (6 bases). Trimming shortened V by 0 bases and J by 7 bases, and 17 bases separated the two germline ends. The length of the CDR3 is 17 residues. From germline, CDR1 is SGHRS and CDR2 YFSETQ. The CDR3 protein is CASSLATGGAENSPLHF. CDR3 DNA: TGCGCCAGCAGCTTGGCAACGGGGGGGGCTGAGAATTCACCCCTCCACTTT.

CDR3 sequence reads: CASSFTPTSGRIGEQFF. CDR3 DNA sequence: TGTGCCAGCAGTTTTACCCCGACTAGCGGGAGAATTGGTGAGCAGTTCTTC. The chain employs TRBV6-2 or TRBV6-3 and TRBJ2-1; 12 bases align to TRBD2. V was pared by 4 bases and J by 9 bases, with 13 bases of the junction left unmatched. Germline CDR1 reads MNHEY; CDR2 reads SVGEGT. The CDR3 sequence is 17 residues long.

Only a few counts were recorded for this clone. The chain links TRBV18 to TRBJ1-1; 8 nucleotides line up with TRBD1. Germline values: CDR1 KGHSH, CDR2 LQKENI. The CDR3 extends over 16 amino acids. Unmatched junction bases numbered 11, after V lost 1 base and J lost 7 bases. The CDR3 coding sequence is TGTGCCAGCTCACCACTGAAATCACCTGGGACAGGTGAAGCTTTCTTT. This codes for CASSPLKSPGTGEAFF.

J is TRBJ1-6 and V is TRBV6-2 or TRBV6-3; TRBD1 matches 8 bases. V was pared by 4 bases and J by 7 bases, with 6 bases of the junction left unmatched. Germline assignment: CDR1 MNHEY and CDR2 SVGEGT. CDR3 length: 15 residues. CDR3 loop: CASSLRQGANSPLHF. CDR3 coding DNA: TGTGCCAGCAGTTTACGGCAGGGGGCGAATTCACCCCTCCACTTT.